This T cell receptor beta chain was found in a study of blood T cell repertoires in COVID-19. For the study at large: The study drew acute and convalescent COVID-19 samples from the United States, Italy and Spain.

CDR1 and CDR2 (germline): MRHNA, SNTAGT. The V and J ends lost 4 bases and 0 bases respectively, with 12 bases between them. The CDR3 has 15 amino acids. In the source study's methods: Estimation of nucleated cell counts was performed using reference gene primer amplification. Method: immunoSEQ multiplex PCR; TCRdb's copy keeps in-frame clones and lacks some. V, J and clone size reflect that table, while D and trimming were determined from the DNA. The data contain tens of thousands of clones, roughly 80% of them singletons. This clonotype was sampled from a woman over 75 with acute or convalescent COVID-19. Material for sequencing was peripheral blood. V gene TRBV6-4 combines with J gene TRBJ1-1; D might be TRBD1 (5 bases). The CDR3, as DNA: TGTGCCAGCAGTGCCCAGGCGGGGGTGAACACTGAAGCTTTCTTT. Protein product: CASSAQAGVNTEAFF.